These T cell receptor beta chains were read from a single sample in a study of early T cells in non-severe SARS-CoV-2 infection. One entry per CDR3 protein results from TCRdb running MiXCR on the 5' RACE reads. The sample has about 43,000 distinct CDR3 sequences, 11% seen once. The sample comprised whole blood. The receptors derive from an adult who was a healthcare worker with PCR-confirmed SARS-CoV-2 infection or an uninfected control (not recorded which). Each CDR3 is given with its conserved first and last residue. D genes are given only for firm matches. Rows may omit the clone size; those that give it use once, few, many or a size class.

TRBJ1-2,many,TRBV20-1,.,CSASRDYGYTF,TGCAGTGCTTCTAGGGACTATGGCTACACCTTC
TRBJ1-2,many,TRBV7-7,.,CASSYSDGTGYTF,TGTGCTAGCAGCTATTCTGATGGTACTGGCTACACCTTC
TRBJ1-3,few,TRBV29-1,.,CSVEHPRNTIYF,TGCAGCGTTGAACACCCTCGAAACACCATATATTTT
TRBJ2-3,many,TRBV7-2,TRBD2,CASSLELAGGLDTQYF,TGTGCCAGCAGCTTAGAACTAGCGGGGGGCCTAGATACGCAGTATTTT
TRBJ1-5,many,TRBV10-3,TRBD1,CAIRGTANEPQHF,TGTGCCATCAGGGGGACAGCAAACGAGCCCCAGCATTTT
TRBJ2-7,.,TRBV4-2,TRBD1,CASSQVGTGIYEQYF,TGTGCCAGCAGCCAAGTAGGGACAGGGATTTACGAGCAGTACTTC
TRBJ1-5,many,TRBV6-1,TRBD1,CASHPDRGLFQPQHF,TGTGCCAGCCACCCCGACAGGGGGCTATTCCAGCCCCAGCATTTT
TRBJ2-2,many,TRBV7-2,.,CASSLTGKTNTGELFF,TGTGCCAGCAGCCTAACAGGGAAGACGAACACCGGGGAGCTGTTTTTT
TRBJ2-1,many,TRBV5-8,TRBD1,CASSLGGQGYNEQFF,TGTGCCAGCAGCTTGGGCGGACAGGGGTACAATGAGCAGTTCTTC
TRBJ1-6,.,TRBV6-1,.,CASSRNNSPLHF,TGTGCCAGCTCAAGGAATAATTCACCCCTCCACTTT
TRBJ1-6,many,TRBV6-2/TRBV6-3,.,CASSLTFTGGSPLHF,TGTGCCAGCAGTTTGACATTTACCGGGGGATCACCCCTCCACTTT
TRBJ2-7,many,TRBV19,.,CASSNGYEQYF,TGTGCCAGTAGTAACGGCTACGAGCAGTACTTC
TRBJ2-3,many,TRBV2,.,CASSLISGTDTQYF,TGTGCCAGCAGTTTAATAAGCGGCACAGATACGCAGTATTTT
TRBJ2-3,.,TRBV5-1,.,CASSLAGGQDTDTQYF,TGCGCCAGCAGCTTGGCGGGTGGTCAGGACACAGATACGCAGTATTTT
TRBJ2-3,many,TRBV11-2,.,CASSLERSGAPADTQYF,TGTGCCAGCAGCTTAGAGAGGTCGGGAGCTCCCGCCGATACGCAGTATTTT
TRBJ1-2,.,TRBV2,.,CASGIRPARGYTF,TGTGCCAGCGGTATTCGCCCAGCGCGGGGCTACACCTTC
TRBJ1-1,few,TRBV7-6,.,CASSLQGNQAFF,TGTGCCAGCAGCTTACAGGGCAATCAAGCTTTCTTT
TRBJ2-7,few,TRBV27,.,CASSRGPYEQYF,TGTGCCAGCAGCAGGGGACCCTACGAGCAGTACTTC
TRBJ1-2,few,TRBV7-9,TRBD1,CASSANRQGPDYGYTF,TGTGCCAGCAGCGCAAATAGACAGGGACCAGACTATGGCTACACCTTC
TRBJ2-7,.,TRBV20-1,TRBD2,CSAGGGISYEQYF,TGCAGTGCTGGGGGAGGGATCTCCTACGAGCAGTACTTC
TRBJ2-3,many,TRBV15,.,CATSRIRAREHTQYF,TGTGCCACCAGCAGGATAAGAGCGCGCGAACATACGCAGTATTTT
TRBJ2-5,many,TRBV7-8,.,CASSSAGFRETQYF,TGTGCCAGCAGCTCAGCAGGGTTTCGAGAGACCCAGTACTTC
TRBJ1-2,.,TRBV18,.,CASSRGLRADGYTF,TGTGCCAGCTCACGCGGGCTACGGGCAGATGGCTACACCTTC
TRBJ2-2,few,TRBV20-1,TRBD1,CSARRQGSGTGELFF,TGCAGTGCTAGGAGACAGGGAAGTGGCACCGGGGAGCTGTTTTTT
TRBJ1-4,.,TRBV10-3,.,CAISETAATNEKLFF,TGTGCCATCAGTGAAACAGCGGCAACTAATGAAAAACTGTTTTTT
TRBJ1-6,.,TRBV9,.,CASSVISGSSYNSPLHF,TGTGCCAGCAGCGTAATCTCAGGGAGCTCCTATAATTCACCCCTCCACTTT
TRBJ1-6,.,TRBV12-3/TRBV12-4,.,CASSLEPSPLHF,TGTGCCAGCAGTTTAGAACCCTCACCCCTCCACTTT
TRBJ1-2,many,TRBV3-1,.,CASSQITDVYGYTF,TGTGCCAGCAGCCAAATTACGGACGTCTATGGCTACACCTTC
TRBJ2-7,.,TRBV11-3,TRBD1,CASSPDLPGQGGEQYF,TGTGCCAGCAGCCCTGACTTACCGGGACAGGGGGGCGAGCAGTACTTC
TRBJ2-6,many,TRBV18,.,CASSPLTGSGANVLTF,TGTGCCAGCTCACCACTGACAGGCTCTGGGGCCAACGTCCTGACTTTC
TRBJ1-2,many,TRBV19,.,CASSLGNNYGYTF,TGTGCCAGTAGTCTCGGGAATAACTATGGCTACACCTTC
TRBJ2-5,few,TRBV7-2,TRBD2,CASSPGASGGGETQYF,TGTGCCAGCAGCCCCGGCGCTAGCGGGGGGGGAGAGACCCAGTACTTC
TRBJ1-5,few,TRBV14,.,CASSHGFQPQHF,TGTGCCAGCAGCCACGGTTTTCAGCCCCAGCATTTT
TRBJ2-3,few,TRBV29-1,.,CSVEGEKTGASTDTQYF,TGCAGCGTTGAAGGCGAAAAGACTGGTGCTAGCACAGATACGCAGTATTTT
TRBJ1-2,.,TRBV29-1,TRBD1,CSTPGQGFGYTF,TGCAGCACCCCGGGACAGGGTTTTGGCTACACCTTC
TRBJ1-2,few,TRBV7-6,TRBD1,CASRLEAGDRGLGYTF,TGTGCCAGCAGACTTGAGGCCGGGGACAGGGGGCTGGGCTACACCTTC
TRBJ1-2,.,TRBV19,.,CASSMGPVGGYTF,TGTGCCAGTAGTATGGGGCCAGTCGGAGGCTACACCTTC
TRBJ2-1,many,TRBV11-2,.,CASSLSRSPGQFF,TGTGCCAGCAGCTTATCTAGGAGCCCCGGGCAGTTCTTC
TRBJ2-1,.,TRBV7-2,TRBD2,CASNRRTSDYNEQFF,TGTGCCAGCAACCGCCGGACTAGCGACTACAATGAGCAGTTCTTC
TRBJ1-5,.,TRBV30,.,CACTWGNQPQHF,TGTGCCTGTACGTGGGGGAATCAGCCCCAGCATTTT
TRBJ1-4,many,TRBV7-2,.,CASSLVRGEKLFF,TGTGCCAGCAGCTTAGTACGGGGCGAAAAACTGTTTTTT
TRBJ1-1,.,TRBV19,.,CASNYFAGRNTEAFF,TGTGCCAGTAACTATTTTGCAGGGAGGAACACTGAAGCTTTCTTT
TRBJ1-5,many,TRBV27,TRBD1,CASSVEGTGDEENQPQHF,TGTGCCAGCAGTGTAGAGGGGACAGGGGATGAGGAAAATCAGCCCCAGCATTTT
TRBJ1-3,few,TRBV5-1,.,CASSFGNAGTGNTIYF,TGCGCCAGCAGCTTCGGGAACGCGGGAACCGGAAACACCATATATTTT
TRBJ2-7,few,TRBV21-1,.,CASSKAPLAGGREQYF,TGTGCCAGCAGCAAAGCCCCGCTAGCGGGGGGGAGGGAGCAGTACTTC
TRBJ2-3,.,TRBV5-1,.,CASSLEGGQVDTQYF,TGCGCCAGCAGCTTGGAAGGTGGCCAAGTTGATACGCAGTATTTT
TRBJ2-5,few,TRBV6-5,.,CASSTGTIGETQYF,TGTGCCAGCAGCACTGGGACAATAGGAGAGACCCAGTACTTC
TRBJ2-1,.,TRBV27,.,CASSFPAANEQFF,TGTGCCAGCAGTTTCCCAGCGGCCAATGAGCAGTTCTTC
TRBJ2-3,few,TRBV9,.,CASSVGNPSDTQYF,TGTGCCAGCAGCGTAGGCAACCCGTCAGATACGCAGTATTTT
TRBJ1-4,.,TRBV5-1,.,CASSQVGNDEKLFF,TGCGCCAGCAGCCAAGTAGGGAATGATGAAAAACTGTTTTTT
TRBJ2-3,few,TRBV11-3,.,CASSLRDRPSTDTQYF,TGTGCCAGCAGCTTAAGGGACCGACCTAGCACAGATACGCAGTATTTT
TRBJ1-5,.,TRBV3-1,.,CASSQGPTLRGNQPQHF,TGTGCCAGCAGCCAAGGACCTACCTTGAGGGGCAATCAGCCCCAGCATTTT
TRBJ1-6,few,TRBV7-9,.,CASSSSGGPLSGASPLHF,TGTGCCAGCAGTTCCTCAGGTGGCCCGCTCTCCGGGGCTTCACCCCTCCACTTT
TRBJ1-1,many,TRBV5-4,.,CASSSYNTEAFF,TGTGCCAGCAGCTCCTATAACACTGAAGCTTTCTTT
TRBJ2-4,few,TRBV3-1,.,CASSHSRLAKNIQYF,TGTGCCAGCAGCCATTCTCGGCTAGCCAAAAACATTCAGTACTTC
TRBJ1-1,many,TRBV5-1,TRBD1,CASSGGQHTEAFF,TGCGCCAGCAGCGGGGGACAGCACACTGAAGCTTTCTTT
TRBJ2-3,.,TRBV20-1,.,CSARVGFSTDTQYF,TGCAGTGCTAGAGTGGGGTTTAGCACAGATACGCAGTATTTT
TRBJ1-1,many,TRBV10-3,TRBD1,CAINDPGQGEAFF,TGTGCCATCAATGACCCCGGACAGGGAGAAGCTTTCTTT
TRBJ1-1,.,TRBV25-1,TRBD1,CASREQGLGEAFF,TGTGCCAGCAGGGAACAGGGGCTCGGTGAAGCTTTCTTT
TRBJ1-1,many,TRBV20-1,TRBD1,CSARDMTGATEAFF,TGCAGTGCTAGAGATATGACAGGGGCCACTGAAGCTTTCTTT